This TCR beta chain came from a study of Ad26.COV2.S vaccination and SARS-CoV-2 variants. Study results and caveats: Estimates derived from TCR breadth and depth analyses may have underestimated total T cell responses.

Noted treatment: roughly 19 received Ad26.COV2.S at low or high dose, single or two shots; roughly 5 received placebo; per-sample allocation not given. Day 63 following the first vaccine or placebo injection was when the samples were taken. Some clones are missing from TCRdb's copy, which holds only in-frame ones; the method was immunoSEQ multiplex PCR. Among roughly 420,000 clones listed, roughly 90% were seen once. The CDR3 totals 16 residues. Germline V gene data show CDR1 as LNHNV and CDR2 as YYDKDF (reference sequence). V lost 5 bases, J lost 7 bases, and 21 bases lay in between. With respect to this clone: Its target is not known.

The clonotype comes from a person between 18 and 65 years old who received the Ad26.COV2.S COVID-19 vaccine or a placebo. The V gene is TRBV15, the J gene TRBJ2-1, with D possibly called TRBD1 or TRBD2 (6 bases each). This specimen consisted of peripheral blood, obtained in a trial of Ad26.COV2.S vaccine versus placebo. The CDR3 nucleotides read TGTGCCACCAGCGGGGGGCGGAGCGAGAACGGGAATGAGCAGTTCTTC. It translates to CATSGGRSENGNEQFF.